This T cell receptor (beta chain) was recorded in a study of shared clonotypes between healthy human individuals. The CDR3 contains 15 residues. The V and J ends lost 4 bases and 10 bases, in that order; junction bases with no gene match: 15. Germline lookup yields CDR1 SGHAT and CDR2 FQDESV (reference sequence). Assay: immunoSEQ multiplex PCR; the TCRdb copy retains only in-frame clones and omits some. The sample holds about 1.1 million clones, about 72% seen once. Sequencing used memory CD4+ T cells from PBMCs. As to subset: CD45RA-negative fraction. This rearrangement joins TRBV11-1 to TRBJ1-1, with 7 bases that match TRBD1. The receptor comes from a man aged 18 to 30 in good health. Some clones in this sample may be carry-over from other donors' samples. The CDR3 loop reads CASSSRVTGPGRAFF. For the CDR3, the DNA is TGTGCCAGCAGCTCCAGGGTGACAGGGCCGGGGAGAGCTTTCTTT.